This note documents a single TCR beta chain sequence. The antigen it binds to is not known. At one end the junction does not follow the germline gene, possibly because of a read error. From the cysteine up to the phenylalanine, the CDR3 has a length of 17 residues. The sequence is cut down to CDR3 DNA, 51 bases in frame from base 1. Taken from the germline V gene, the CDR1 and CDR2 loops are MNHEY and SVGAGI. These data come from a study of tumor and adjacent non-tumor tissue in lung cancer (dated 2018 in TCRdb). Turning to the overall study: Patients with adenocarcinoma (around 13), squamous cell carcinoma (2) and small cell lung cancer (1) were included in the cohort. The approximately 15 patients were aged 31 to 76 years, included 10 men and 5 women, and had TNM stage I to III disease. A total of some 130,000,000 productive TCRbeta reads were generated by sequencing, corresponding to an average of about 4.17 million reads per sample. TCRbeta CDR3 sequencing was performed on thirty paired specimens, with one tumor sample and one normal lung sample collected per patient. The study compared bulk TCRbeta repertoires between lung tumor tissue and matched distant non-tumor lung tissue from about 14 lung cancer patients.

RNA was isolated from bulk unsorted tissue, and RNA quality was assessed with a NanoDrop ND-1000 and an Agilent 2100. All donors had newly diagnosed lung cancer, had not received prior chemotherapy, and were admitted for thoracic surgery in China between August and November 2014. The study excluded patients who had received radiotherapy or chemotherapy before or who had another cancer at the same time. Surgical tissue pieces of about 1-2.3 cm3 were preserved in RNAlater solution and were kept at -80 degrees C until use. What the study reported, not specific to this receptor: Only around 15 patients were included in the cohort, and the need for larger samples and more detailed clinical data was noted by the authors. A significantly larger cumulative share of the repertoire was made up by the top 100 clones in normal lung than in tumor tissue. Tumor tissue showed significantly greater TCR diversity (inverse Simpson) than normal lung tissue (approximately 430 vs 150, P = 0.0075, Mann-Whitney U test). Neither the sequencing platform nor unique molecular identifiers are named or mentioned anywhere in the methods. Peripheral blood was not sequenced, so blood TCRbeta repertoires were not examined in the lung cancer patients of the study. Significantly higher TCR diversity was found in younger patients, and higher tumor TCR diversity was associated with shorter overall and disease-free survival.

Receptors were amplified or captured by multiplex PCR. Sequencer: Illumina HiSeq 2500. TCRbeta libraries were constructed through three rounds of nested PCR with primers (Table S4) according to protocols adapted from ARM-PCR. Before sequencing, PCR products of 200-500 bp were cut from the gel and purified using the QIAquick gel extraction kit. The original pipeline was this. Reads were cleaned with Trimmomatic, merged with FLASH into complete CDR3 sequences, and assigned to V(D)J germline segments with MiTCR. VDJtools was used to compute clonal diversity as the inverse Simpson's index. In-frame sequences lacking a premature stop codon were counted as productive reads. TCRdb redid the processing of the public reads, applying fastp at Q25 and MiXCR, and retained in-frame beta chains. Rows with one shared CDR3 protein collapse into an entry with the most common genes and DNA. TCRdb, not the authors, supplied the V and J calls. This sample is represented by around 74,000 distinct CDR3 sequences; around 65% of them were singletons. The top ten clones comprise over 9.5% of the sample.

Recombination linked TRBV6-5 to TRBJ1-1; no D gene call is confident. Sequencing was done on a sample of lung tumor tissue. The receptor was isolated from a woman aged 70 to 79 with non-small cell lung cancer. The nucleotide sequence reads TGTGCCAGCAGTTACACTGGACCCGACGGGGAGAACACTGAAGATTTCTTT. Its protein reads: CASSYTGPDGENTEDFF.